This TCR beta chain was recovered during a study of blood T cell repertoires in COVID-19. Trimming pared 5 bases from V and 1 base from J, leaving 14 bases between. In germline, CDR1 is SGHTA, CDR2 FQGTGA. CDR3 length equals 15 residues. TCRdb's copy holds only in-frame clones and misses some; the assay was immunoSEQ multiplex PCR. The top ten clones hold 2% of a sample with around 150,000 clones, 93% of them seen once. This receptor was obtained from a woman aged 55-70 years with COVID-19, enrolled during active disease. What was sequenced was peripheral blood. The J gene is TRBJ2-5, the V gene TRBV7-3, with D possibly being TRBD1 (6 bases). The CDR3 protein is CASSQSSGVQETQYF. The CDR3 coding sequence is TGTGCCAGCAGCCAATCCTCAGGGGTCCAAGAGACCCAGTACTTC.